This T cell receptor beta chain was sequenced in a study of cytomegalovirus exposure and HLA in healthy donors. Study-level background: Later, an analysis reported that the 110 or so validation repertoires had used the same platform as the approximately 660 first-cohort repertoires. Study-wide results and limits: For cytomegalovirus status, the classifier reportedly gave diagnoses with high specificity and sensitivity. While the bulk of TCR sequences proved rare, some public TCRs turned up in many donors.

TCRdb's copy holds only in-frame clones and misses some; the assay was immunoSEQ multiplex PCR. This sample carries about 130,000 clones, roughly 95% of them seen once, and the ten largest clones take approximately 1.5%. The CDR3 consists of 13 residues. The germline V gene encodes CDR1 SGHTA and CDR2 FQGNSA. V lost 5 bases to trimming and J lost 6 bases, with 10 bases between them. Comments on this clone: Its target is not known.

Sequenced material: PBMCs. This sequence was found in a man aged 18-30 years in good health and CMV-seronegative. This sequence joins TRBV7-2 and TRBJ1-4; D ambiguous. The CDR3 here is CASSPRRDEKLFF. For the CDR3, the DNA is TGTGCCAGCAGCCCTCGGAGGGATGAAAAACTGTTTTTT.